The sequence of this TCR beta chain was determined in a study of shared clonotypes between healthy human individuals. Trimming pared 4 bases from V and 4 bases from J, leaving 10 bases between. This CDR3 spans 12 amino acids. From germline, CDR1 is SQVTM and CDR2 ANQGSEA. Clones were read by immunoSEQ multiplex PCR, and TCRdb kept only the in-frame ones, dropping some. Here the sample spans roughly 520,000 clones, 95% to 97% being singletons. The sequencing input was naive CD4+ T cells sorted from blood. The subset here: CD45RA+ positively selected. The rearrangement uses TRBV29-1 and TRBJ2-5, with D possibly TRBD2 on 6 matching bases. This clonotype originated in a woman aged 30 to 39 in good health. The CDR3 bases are TGCAGCGTTGGGATCGGGGGAGAGACCCAGTACTTC. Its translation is CSVGIGGETQYF.